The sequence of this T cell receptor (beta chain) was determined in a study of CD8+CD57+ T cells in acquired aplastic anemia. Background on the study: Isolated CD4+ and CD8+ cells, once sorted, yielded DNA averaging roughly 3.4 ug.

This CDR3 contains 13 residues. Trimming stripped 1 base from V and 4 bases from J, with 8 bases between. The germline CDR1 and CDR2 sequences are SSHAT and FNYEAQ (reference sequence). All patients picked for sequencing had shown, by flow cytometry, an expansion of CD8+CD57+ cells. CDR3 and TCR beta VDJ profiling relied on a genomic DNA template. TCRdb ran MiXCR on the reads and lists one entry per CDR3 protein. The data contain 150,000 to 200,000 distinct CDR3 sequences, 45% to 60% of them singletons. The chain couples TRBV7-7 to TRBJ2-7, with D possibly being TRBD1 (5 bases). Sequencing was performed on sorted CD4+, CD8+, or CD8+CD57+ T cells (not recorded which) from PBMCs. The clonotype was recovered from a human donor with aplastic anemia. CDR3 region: CASSLVRGYEQYF. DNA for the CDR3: TGTGCCAGCAGCTTAGTTAGGGGTTACGAGCAGTACTTC.